The 23 T cell receptor beta chains given below trace back to one sample, sequenced in a study of blood T cell repertoires in COVID-19. Measured with immunoSEQ multiplex PCR; TCRdb has only the in-frame clones, and not every one. The table lists roughly 270,000 clones, around 85% of them singletons. Sequencing was performed on PBMCs or T cells enriched from blood (not recorded which). The receptor set was obtained from a woman between 50 and 59 years old who had recovered from COVID-19.

The rearrangement joins TRBV30 to TRBJ2-7, with D perhaps TRBD1 (6 bases). This CDR3 contains 14 residues. The V end lost 1 base, the J end lost 2 bases, and 12 bases lay between the germline ends. Germline CDR1 reads GTSNPN; CDR2 reads SVGIG (reference sequence). The CDR3 DNA is TGTGCCTGGAGTGGAGGGGCAGGGGCCTACGAGCAGTACTTC. Protein: CAWSGGAGAYEQYF. The complete variable domain, with remaining parts taken from reference TRBV30 and TRBJ2-7, reads SQTIHQWPATLVQPVGSPLSLECTVEGTSNPNLYWYRQAAGRGLQLLFYSVGIGQISSEVPQNLSASRPQDRQFILSSKKLLLSDSGFYLCAWSGGAGAYEQYFGPGTRLTVT.

The chain is built from TRBV4-3 and TRBJ2-7, with a tentative D call TRBD2 (6 bases). V lost 4 bases and J lost 5, with 15 bases in between. The CDR3 runs to 14 residues. CDR1 and CDR2 from the germline V gene are LGHNA and YSLEER. Here the CDR3 DNA reads TGCGCCAGCAGCCGGAGTGTAGGCGGGGACGAGCAGTACTTC. As protein: CASSRSVGGDEQYF.

This rearrangement joins TRBV5-4 to TRBJ1-3; tentative D call: TRBD1 (6 bases). This CDR3 spans 15 amino acids. The germline V and J ends were trimmed by 0 bases and 3 bases, with 10 bases remaining between them. The germline CDR1 and CDR2 sequences are SGHNT and YYREEE (reference sequence). CDR3 region: CASSLDRASGNTIYF. CDR3 nucleotides: TGTGCCAGCAGCTTGGACAGGGCCAGTGGAAACACCATATATTTT. Drawing the rest from reference TRBV5-4 and TRBJ1-3, the complete variable domain is ETGVTQSPTHLIKTRGQQVTLRCSSQSGHNTVSWYQQALGQGPQFIFQYYREEENGRGNFPPRFSGLQFPNYSSELNVNALELDDSALYLCASSLDRASGNTIYFGEGSWLTVV.

In this sample, this clone turned up once. CDR3 sequence: CASSLVRRGTGSPLHF. The CDR3 region has the DNA TGCGCCAGCAGCTTGGTACGGCGGGGGACGGGTTCACCCCTCCACTTT. V and J are TRBV5-1 and TRBJ1-6; D possibly corresponds to TRBD1 (5 bases). Germline V lookup: CDR1 SGHRS, CDR2 YFSETQ. The CDR3 runs 16 residues. V lost 0 bases and J 9 bases, leaving 16 bases between the germline ends.

The rearrangement joins TRBV10-1 to TRBJ2-7; TRBD1 might be the D (6 bases). Looked up from germline, CDR1 is WNHNN and CDR2 is SYGVQD (reference sequence). V dropped 5 bases and J dropped 7 bases, with 12 bases sitting between them. This CDR3 has 12 residues. This CDR3 is CASSNPQGEQYF. The CDR3 DNA follows: TGCGCCAGCAGTAACCCGCAGGGGGAGCAGTACTTC.

CDR3: CATGQGDFNEQFF. CDR3 nucleotide sequence: TGTGCCACGGGACAGGGGGATTTCAATGAGCAGTTCTTC. The chain joins TRBV24-1 to TRBJ2-1, with 11 bases matching TRBD1. The J segment lost 6 bases and the V segment lost 10 bases, leaving 4 bases of the junction unmatched. The CDR3 runs to 13 residues. Germline V gene lookup returns CDR1 KGHDR and CDR2 SFDVKD.

This clone was counted once. The gene calls are TRBV2 and TRBJ1-6, with D perhaps TRBD1 (5 bases). This CDR3 has 13 amino acids. The V and J ends lost 4 bases and 8 bases respectively, with 9 bases between them. CDR1 is SNHLY and CDR2 is FYNNEI in the germline V gene. The CDR3 protein is CASSGTLDSPLHF. DNA of the CDR3: TGTGCCAGCAGTGGGACATTAGATTCACCCCTCCACTTT.

The rearrangement uses TRBV27 and TRBJ2-3; 7 bases map to TRBD2. In germline, CDR1 is MNHEY, CDR2 SMNVEV (reference sequence). The CDR3 covers 18 residues. V shed 6 bases, J shed 2 bases, and the junction held 17 bases outside the gene matches. The CDR3 sequence: CASSHQAWRLADTDTQYF. In DNA, the CDR3 is TGTGCCAGCAGCCACCAGGCCTGGCGTCTAGCGGACACAGATACGCAGTATTTT.

This chain links TRBV27 with TRBJ1-4; D not certain. With 5 bases removed from V and 3 bases from J, the gap between germline ends came to 10 bases. Germline V gives CDR1 MNHEY, CDR2 SMNVEV (reference sequence). This CDR3 is 14 amino acids long. The CDR3 loop reads CASSPGYPNEKLFF. In DNA form, the CDR3 reads TGTGCCAGCAGTCCGGGGTATCCTAATGAAAAACTGTTTTTT.

The chain joins TRBV11-2 to TRBJ1-1, with 9 bases identical to TRBD1. Germline V gene lookup returns CDR1 SGHAT and CDR2 FQNNGV. The CDR3 length is 16 residues. Trimming cost V 2 bases and J 3 bases; bases outside gene matches: 7. The CDR3 nucleotides read TGTGCCAGCAGCTTAACTCGGGACAGGGCGGACACTGAAGCTTTCTTT. It codes for CASSLTRDRADTEAFF. The full variable domain, its missing parts supplied by reference TRBV11-2 and TRBJ1-1, is EAGVAQSPRYKIIEKRQSVAFWCNPISGHATLYWYQQILGQGPKLLIQFQNNGVVDDSQLPKDRFSAERLKGVDSTLKIQPAKLEDSAVYLCASSLTRDRADTEAFFGQGTRLTVV.

The V and J genes are TRBV4-1 and TRBJ2-7; the D gene is possibly TRBD2 (6 bases). The CDR3 is 14 residues long. Germline V CDR1 and CDR2: MGHRA, YSYEKL. V was clipped by 0 bases and J by 3 bases, with 9 bases between them. For the CDR3, the DNA is TGCGCCAGCAGCCAAGATCAGGGAGGCTACGAGCAGTACTTC. Its protein product is CASSQDQGGYEQYF.

This chain links TRBV12-3 or TRBV12-4 with TRBJ1-1, with a possible D match to TRBD1 (6 bases). The CDR3 covers 12 residues. Trimming removed 2 bases from V and 6 bases from J, with 7 bases in between. The CDR3 is CASSLRTAEAFF. In DNA, the CDR3 is TGTGCCAGCAGTTTACGGACAGCTGAAGCTTTCTTT.

This clone is a singleton in its sample. The V gene is TRBV5-4, the J gene TRBJ2-5; 9 bases agree with TRBD1. V shed 3 bases, J shed 5 bases, and the junction held 8 bases outside the gene matches. This CDR3 is built from 15 residues. In germline, CDR1 is SGHNT, CDR2 YYREEE (reference sequence). The CDR3 bases are TGTGCCAGCAGCTCCAGGACAGGGGTGGTGGAGACCCAGTACTTC. Amino acids: CASSSRTGVVETQYF.

This clone has a handful of counts. The chain is built from TRBV24-1 and TRBJ1-2; 8 nucleotides align to TRBD1. Trimming at V came to 2 bases and at J to 2 bases, leaving 3 bases not matched to a gene. The germline V gene encodes CDR1 KGHDR and CDR2 SFDVKD. This CDR3 has 15 amino acids. CDR3 nucleotide sequence: TGTGCCACCAGTGATTCCCGGACAGGGAACTATGGCTACACCTTC. Translation: CATSDSRTGNYGYTF.

The V call is TRBV30, the J call TRBJ2-2, with D possibly matching TRBD2 (5 bases). V lost 4 bases, J lost 5 bases, and 20 bases lay in between. This CDR3 comprises 16 residues. CDR1 GTSNPN and CDR2 SVGIG come from the germline V gene (reference sequence). The CDR3 sequence is CAWNPIGEIGTGELFF. The CDR3 DNA is TGTGCCTGGAACCCCATCGGGGAAATCGGGACCGGGGAGCTGTTTTTT.

The chain recombines TRBV29-1 with TRBJ2-2; a weak D match, TRBD1 (5 bases). V lost 7 bases, J lost 0 bases, and 18 bases lay in between. This CDR3 contains 16 residues. Germline assignment: CDR1 SQVTM and CDR2 ANQGSEA. CDR3 bases: TGCAGCGCCGTGGGTGCAGGGCCCACGAACACCGGGGAGCTGTTTTTT. Its translation is CSAVGAGPTNTGELFF.

Note on this clone: Within the sample, other DNA sequences also encode this same CDR3. The chain couples TRBV9 to TRBJ1-2; TRBD1 matches 8 bases. Looked up from germline, CDR1 is SGDLS and CDR2 is YYNGEE. V lost 4 bases and J lost 0; bases outside the gene matches: 5. This CDR3 is 15 amino acids long. CDR3 nucleotides: TGTGCCAGCAGCACCCGACAGGGGCCTAACTATGGCTACACCTTC. It encodes CASSTRQGPNYGYTF.

This clone showed up just a few times. CDR3 sequence (DNA): TGTGCCAGCAGCTTAGGTCAGGGGGCCTTCGGAAACACCATATATTTT. This sequence encodes CASSLGQGAFGNTIYF. This chain uses TRBV7-2 with TRBJ1-3; 8 positions agree with TRBD1. CDR1 and CDR2 (germline): SGHTA, FQGNSA. CDR3 size: 16 residues. The J segment lost 4 bases and the V segment lost 1 base, leaving 6 bases of the junction unmatched. Drawing the rest from reference TRBV7-2 and TRBJ1-3, the complete variable domain is GAGVSQSPSNKVTEKGKDVELRCDPISGHTALYWYRQSLGQGLEFLIYFQGNSAPDKSGLPSDRFSAERTGGSVSTLTIQRTQQEDSAVYLCASSLGQGAFGNTIYFGEGSWLTVV.

The table lists this clone with a few counts. The gene calls are TRBV7-2 and TRBJ1-1; D possibly corresponds to TRBD1 (5 bases). The CDR3 runs 16 residues. From germline, CDR1 is SGHTA and CDR2 FQGNSA. The ends were cut back, 5 bases at V and 6 bases at J, with 22 bases in the middle. CDR3 sequence (DNA): TGTGCCAGCAGCCCACAAGTGGGGGGTCGGTTCGCTGAAGCTTTCTTT. Protein sequence: CASSPQVGGRFAEAFF.

The genes are TRBV7-3 and TRBJ1-3; D unresolved. The CDR3 consists of 13 residues. Per germline, CDR1 SGHTA and CDR2 FQGTGA. Trimming cost V 3 bases and J 2 bases, with 5 bases left between them. For the CDR3, the DNA is TGTGCCAGCAGCTTTGGCCCTGGAAACACCATATATTTT. Translating it yields CASSFGPGNTIYF.

The chain carries TRBV4-2 and TRBJ1-4; tentative D call: TRBD1 (6 bases). The CDR3 is 15 residues long. Trimming cost V 6 bases and J 5 bases, with 16 bases left between them. Looked up from germline, CDR1 is LGHNA and CDR2 is YNFKEQ. The CDR3 nucleotides read TGTGCCAGCAGTGCTCCAGGGGATAACAATGAAAAACTGTTTTTT. Encoded protein: CASSAPGDNNEKLFF.

This chain uses TRBV28 with TRBJ2-7; 8 bases map to TRBD2. Trimming removed 3 bases from V and 4 bases from J; junction bases left unmatched: 8. CDR3 length: 15 residues. The germline CDR1 and CDR2 sequences are MDHEN and SYDVKM. The DNA of the CDR3 is TGTGCCAGCAGTTTTCTCGCGGGGGGCTCGTACGAGCAGTACTTC. This sequence encodes CASSFLAGGSYEQYF.

The chain uses TRBV11-2 and TRBJ1-1; D remains unclear. V gave up 1 base and J gave up 2 bases, with 11 bases separating them. The length of the CDR3 is 15 residues. Per the germline V gene, CDR1 is SGHAT and CDR2 is FQNNGV. The CDR3 region has the DNA TGTGCCAGCAGCTTAGTAGGACTTTCCAACACTGAAGCTTTCTTT. It specifies CASSLVGLSNTEAFF.